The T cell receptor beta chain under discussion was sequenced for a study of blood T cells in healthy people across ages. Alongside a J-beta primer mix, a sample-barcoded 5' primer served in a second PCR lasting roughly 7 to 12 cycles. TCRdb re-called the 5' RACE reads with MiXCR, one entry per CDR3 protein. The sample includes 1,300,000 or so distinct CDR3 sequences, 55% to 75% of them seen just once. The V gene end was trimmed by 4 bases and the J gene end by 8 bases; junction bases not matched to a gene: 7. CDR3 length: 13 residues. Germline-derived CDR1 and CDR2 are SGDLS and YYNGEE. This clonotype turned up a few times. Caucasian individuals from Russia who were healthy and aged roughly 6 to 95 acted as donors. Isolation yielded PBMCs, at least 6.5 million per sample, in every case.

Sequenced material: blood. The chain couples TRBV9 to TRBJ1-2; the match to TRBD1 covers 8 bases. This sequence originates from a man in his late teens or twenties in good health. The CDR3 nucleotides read TGTGCCAGCAGCTCCGGACAGGGACCAGGCTACACCTTC. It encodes CASSSGQGPGYTF.